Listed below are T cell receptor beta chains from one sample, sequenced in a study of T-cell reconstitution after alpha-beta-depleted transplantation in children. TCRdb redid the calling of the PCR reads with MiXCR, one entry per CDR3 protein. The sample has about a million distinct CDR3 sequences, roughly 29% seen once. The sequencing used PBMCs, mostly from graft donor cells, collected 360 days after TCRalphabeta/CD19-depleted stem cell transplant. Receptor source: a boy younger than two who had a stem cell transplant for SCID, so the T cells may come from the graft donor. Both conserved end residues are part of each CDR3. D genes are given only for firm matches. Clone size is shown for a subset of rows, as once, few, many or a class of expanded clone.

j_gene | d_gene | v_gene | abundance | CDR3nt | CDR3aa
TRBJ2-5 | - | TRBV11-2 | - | TGTGCCAGCAGCTTAGGGTTCTTGGACAGACAAGAGACCCAGTACTTC | CASSLGFLDRQETQYF
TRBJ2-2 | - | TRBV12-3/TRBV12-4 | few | TGTGCCAGCAGTTTTCGGGGCACGAACACCGGGGAGCTGTTTTTT | CASSFRGTNTGELFF
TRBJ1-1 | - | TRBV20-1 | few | TGCAGTGCCTGGGGGGCCGCAGAGAACACTGAAGCTTTCTTT | CSAWGAAENTEAFF
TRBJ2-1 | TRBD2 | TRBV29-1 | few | TGCAGCGTTGAATCCCCCGGGACTAGCGTAAGTGAGCAGTTCTTC | CSVESPGTSVSEQFF
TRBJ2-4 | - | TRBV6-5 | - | TGTGCCAGCAGTTACACGCCCTTTAGGGGGATCGAAAACATTCAGTACTTC | CASSYTPFRGIENIQYF
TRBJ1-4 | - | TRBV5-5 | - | TGTGCCAGCAGCTGGTCGGTTGGATCTAATGAAAAACTGTTTTTT | CASSWSVGSNEKLFF
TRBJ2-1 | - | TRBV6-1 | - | TGTGCCACCGTAGCGCTTTCCTACAATGAGCAGTTCTTC | CATVALSYNEQFF
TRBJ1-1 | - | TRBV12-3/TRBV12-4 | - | TGTGCCAGCTCAAATTCCCCCGTTACCTCTACAGCTTTCTTT | CASSNSPVTSTAFF
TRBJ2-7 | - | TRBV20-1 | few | TGCAGTGCTAGCCGCGGCCAGGGCCCCGCTTACGAGCAGTACTTC | CSASRGQGPAYEQYF
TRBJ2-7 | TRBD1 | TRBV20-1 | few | TGCAGTGCTAGAAACCCTTTACCGGACAGGGACTCCTACGAGCAGTACTTC | CSARNPLPDRDSYEQYF
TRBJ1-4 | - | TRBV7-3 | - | TGTGCCAGCAGCTTAGGGTTGGGGGAAAAACTGTTTTTT | CASSLGLGEKLFF